These 20 T cell receptor beta chains were sequenced from one sample in a study of cytomegalovirus exposure and HLA in healthy donors. The PCR made use of 60 Vbeta and 13 Jbeta primers. The table came from immunoSEQ multiplex PCR; TCRdb's copy has only in-frame clones and leaves some out. The table gives tens of thousands of clones; the top ten clones make up about 0.5% of it. The sequenced material came from PBMCs. The receptors originated from a middle-aged man in good health and CMV-seronegative.

The genes are TRBV19 and TRBJ1-1; 8 bases fit TRBD1. CDR3 length: 15 amino acids. Trimming took 5 bases from V and 4 from J; bases not matched to a gene: 9. Germline V gene data show CDR1 as LNHDA and CDR2 as SQIVND (reference sequence). The CDR3 loop is CASSERQGRVTEAFF. The CDR3 bases are TGTGCCAGTAGTGAGCGACAGGGGCGGGTCACTGAAGCTTTCTTT.

This chain connects TRBV5-4 to TRBJ1-2; D not resolved. CDR3 length: 18 amino acids. Trimming took off 4 bases at V and 4 bases at J, with 26 bases between the two ends. Germline CDR1 reads SGHNT; CDR2 reads YYREEE (reference sequence). DNA for the CDR3: TGTGCCAGCAGCCCCCTACTTGAGGGAATAGAGCGGGGCTATGGCTACACCTTC. Translated: CASSPLLEGIERGYGYTF.

The V call is TRBV11-2, the J call TRBJ2-7, with 9 bases aligning to TRBD1. This CDR3 region has 15 residues. The V gene end was trimmed by 6 bases and the J gene end by 4 bases; junction bases not matched to a gene: 10. Germline lookup yields CDR1 SGHAT and CDR2 FQNNGV. The CDR3 loop reads CASRTGRDRVYEQYF. In nucleotides, the CDR3 is TGTGCCAGCAGAACAGGACGGGACAGGGTTTACGAGCAGTACTTC.

The V and J genes are TRBV6-6 and TRBJ2-1, with D perhaps TRBD2 (5 bases). The CDR3 is 15 amino acids. From germline, CDR1 is MNHNY and CDR2 SVGAGI (reference sequence). Trimming pared 2 bases from V and 3 bases from J, leaving 11 bases between. CDR3 in amino acids: CASSYERVDYNEQFF. CDR3 nucleotides: TGTGCCAGCAGTTACGAGAGGGTAGACTACAATGAGCAGTTCTTC.

In the case of this clone: At one boundary the junction diverges from the germline segment, which might be a read error. This chain connects TRBV7-7 to TRBJ2-7; perhaps TRBD1 as D (6 bases). CDR1 is SSHAT, CDR2 FNYEAQ, per germline (reference sequence). The CDR3 sequence is 14 residues long. DNA for the CDR3: TGTGCTAGCAGCCCTAAGGGGGATCGCTACGAGCAGTACTTC. Encoded protein: CASSPKGDRYEQYF.

The rearrangement joins TRBV7-2 to TRBJ2-7; D may be TRBD2 (6 bases). Germline V gene sequence: CDR1 SGHTA, CDR2 FQGNSA. The V end lost 3 bases, the J end lost 5 bases, and 17 bases lay between the germline ends. The CDR3 has 15 residues. For the CDR3, the DNA is TGTGCCAGCAGCTTTACTTTCGGGGGTGTAAACGAGCAGTACTTC. As protein: CASSFTFGGVNEQYF.

The chain carries TRBV27 and TRBJ1-5; a weak D match, TRBD1 (5 bases). Trimming stripped 6 bases from V and 2 bases from J, with 17 bases between. This CDR3 is built from 16 residues. CDR1 and CDR2 from the germline V gene are MNHEY and SMNVEV (reference sequence). CDR3 sequence (DNA): TGTGCCAGCAGAGCCCAGGGAGGGGTCGGCAATCAGCCCCAGCATTTT. Amino acid sequence: CASRAQGGVGNQPQHF.

V usage is TRBV11-2 and J usage is TRBJ2-7; maybe TRBD2 (5 bases). CDR3 length: 15 residues. Germline lookup yields CDR1 SGHAT and CDR2 FQNNGV. With 4 bases removed from V and 7 bases from J, the gap between germline ends came to 20 bases. The CDR3 DNA reads as TGTGCCAGCAGCTCCGAGGGTACCTTCGTAAGTGAGCAGTACTTC. Protein: CASSSEGTFVSEQYF. Based on the CDR3 plus reference TRBV11-2 and TRBJ2-7, the full variable domain is EAGVAQSPRYKIIEKRQSVAFWCNPISGHATLYWYQQILGQGPKLLIQFQNNGVVDDSQLPKDRFSAERLKGVDSTLKIQPAKLEDSAVYLCASSSEGTFVSEQYFGPGTRLTVT.

V usage is TRBV5-1 and J usage is TRBJ2-2, with 10 nucleotides matching TRBD1. This CDR3 spans 16 amino acids. The J segment lost 3 bases and the V segment lost 4 bases, leaving 6 bases of the junction unmatched. CDR1 and CDR2 from the germline V gene are SGHRS and YFSETQ. This CDR3 reads CASSTPGQGHTGELFF. As DNA, the CDR3 is TGCGCCAGCAGCACCCCGGGACAGGGGCACACCGGGGAGCTGTTTTTT.

V usage is TRBV27 and J usage is TRBJ2-1; D is ambiguous. This CDR3 is 14 amino acids long. In germline, CDR1 is MNHEY, CDR2 SMNVEV (reference sequence). The V gene lost 3 bases and the J gene lost 7 bases, with 13 bases spanning the gap. The CDR3 DNA is TGTGCCAGCAGTTTCGGTGGTTTAGAGAATGAGCAGTTCTTC. Protein: CASSFGGLENEQFF.

The chain is built from TRBV27 and TRBJ2-5; D might be TRBD1 (6 bases). The germline V and J ends were trimmed by 4 bases and 2 bases, with 11 bases remaining between them. CDR1 is MNHEY and CDR2 is SMNVEV in the germline V gene (reference sequence). The CDR3 is 14 residues long. CDR3: CASSSPGHQETQYF. For the CDR3, the DNA is TGTGCCAGCAGTTCCCCGGGACATCAAGAGACCCAGTACTTC.

The rearrangement links TRBV7-9 to TRBJ2-5; 10 nucleotides line up with TRBD1. The assigned J gene may be wrong: the sequence end matches TRBJ2-7 better. The CDR3 loop spans 17 amino acids. CDR1 is SEHNR and CDR2 is FQNEAQ in the germline V gene (reference sequence). This CDR3 reads CASSPRSGTGDVYEQYF. CDR3 bases: TGTGCCAGCAGCCCCCGCTCCGGGACAGGGGATGTCTACGAGCAGTACTTC.

CDR3 in amino acids: CASSPGQGANGELFF. CDR3 nucleotide sequence: TGTGCCAGCAGCCCGGGACAGGGGGCGAACGGGGAGCTGTTTTTT. This chain uses TRBV7-3 with TRBJ2-2; 12 bases line up with TRBD1. The CDR3 length is 15 residues. The V gene's germline CDR1 is SGHTA and CDR2 FQGTGA. J was trimmed by 7 bases and V by 5 bases; bases with no gene match: 5. The full variable domain, rest sourced from reference TRBV7-3 and TRBJ2-2, is GAGVSQTPSNKVTEKGKYVELRCDPISGHTALYWYRQSLGQGPEFLIYFQGTGAADDSGLPNDRFFAVRPEGSVSTLKIQRTERGDSAVYLCASSPGQGANGELFFGEGSRLTVL.

This chain uses TRBV27 with TRBJ2-5; 9 bases are a match to TRBD2. The CDR3 is 15 amino acids. Germline values: CDR1 MNHEY, CDR2 SMNVEV (reference sequence). V was pared by 7 bases and J by 4 bases, with 10 bases of the junction left unmatched. The CDR3 is CASTNSGGRGETQYF. CDR3 in DNA: TGTGCCAGCACCAACAGCGGGGGGCGGGGAGAGACCCAGTACTTC.

The chain is built from TRBV6-6 and TRBJ1-1, with TRBD1 as a possible D gene (5 bases). Trimming took 0 bases from V and 0 from J, leaving 8 bases between them. The CDR3 has 15 amino acids. Germline V gene data show CDR1 as MNHNY and CDR2 as SVGAGI (reference sequence). CDR3 sequence (DNA): TGTGCCAGCAGTTACTCTAAGGGGCTGAACACTGAAGCTTTCTTT. Translating it yields CASSYSKGLNTEAFF.

The chain uses TRBV11-2 and TRBJ1-2, with 7 bases lining up with TRBD1. With V trimmed by 3 bases and J by 4 bases, 8 bases remained unmatched. Looked up from germline, CDR1 is SGHAT and CDR2 is FQNNGV. This CDR3 spans 15 amino acids. CDR3 nucleotide sequence: TGTGCCAGCAGCTTCCAGACAGGGTACCCCTATGGCTACACCTTC. Translated: CASSFQTGYPYGYTF.

The chain joins TRBV5-1 to TRBJ2-5; 11 positions agree with TRBD2. V trimming: 0 bases; J trimming: 5 bases; junction bases outside the gene matches: 9. Germline V CDR1 and CDR2: SGHRS, YFSETQ. This CDR3 is 17 amino acids long. The CDR3 sequence: CASSLGSGGASVETQYF. In DNA, the CDR3 is TGCGCCAGCAGCTTGGGTAGCGGGGGGGCTTCTGTCGAGACCCAGTACTTC.

The J gene is TRBJ2-2, the V gene TRBV15, with a weak D call TRBD2 (5 bases). The CDR3 totals 14 residues. With 1 base removed from V and 7 bases from J, the gap between germline ends came to 10 bases. Germline lookup yields CDR1 LNHNV and CDR2 YYDKDF (reference sequence). CDR3 region: CATSRGTFYGELFF. In nucleotides, the CDR3 is TGTGCCACCAGCAGAGGGACTTTTTACGGGGAGCTGTTTTTT. Complete variable domain (other parts from reference TRBV15 and TRBJ2-2): DAMVIQNPRYQVTQFGKPVTLSCSQTLNHNVMYWYQQKSSQAPKLLFHYYDKDFNNEADTPDNFQSRRPNTSFCFLDIRSPGLGDTAMYLCATSRGTFYGELFFGEGSRLTVL.

This sequence joins TRBV28 and TRBJ1-2; possibly TRBD1 for D (6 bases). From germline, CDR1 is MDHEN and CDR2 SYDVKM. CDR3 length: 12 residues. Trimming took off 10 bases at V and 7 bases at J, with 16 bases between the two ends. CDR3 coding DNA: TGTGCCACCCATAACAGGGTCGGTGGCTACACCTTC. It encodes CATHNRVGGYTF.

The gene calls are TRBV7-3 and TRBJ2-2; no definite D call. Germline V gene lookup returns CDR1 SGHTA and CDR2 FQGTGA. Trimming pared 1 base from V and 4 bases from J, leaving 4 bases between. The CDR3 has 13 amino acids. In DNA form, the CDR3 reads TGTGCCAGCAGCTTAAGCGGCACCGGGGAGCTGTTTTTT. Protein product: CASSLSGTGELFF.